These 8 T cell receptor beta chains came from one sample sequenced in a study. Only in-frame clones appear in the TCRdb table, and some are missing; sequencing was by immunoSEQ multiplex PCR. The table has 45,000 to 60,000 clones, over 90% seen once. Sequenced sample: PBMCs. The origin of the receptors is a middle-aged man with rheumatoid arthritis.

This chain links TRBV15 with TRBJ1-1; possibly TRBD1 for D (6 bases). V was cut by 6 bases and J by 8 bases, with 19 bases left in between. The CDR3 sequence is 14 residues long. Germline CDR1 is LNHNV and CDR2 is YYDKDF (reference sequence). CDR3 DNA sequence: TGTGCCACCAGAGGGCAGGGGAAGTTAAGAGAAGCTTTCTTT. Encoded protein: CATRGQGKLREAFF.

This chain uses TRBV27 with TRBJ1-1, with D possibly TRBD1 on 5 matching bases. The CDR3 is 15 residues long. CDR1 is MNHEY and CDR2 is SMNVEV in the germline V gene (reference sequence). Trimming left V 3 bases short and J 4 bases short, with 15 bases between. CDR3 in DNA: TGTGCCAGCAGTTTCGCCGGGGCCATTGGCACTGAAGCTTTCTTT. This sequence encodes CASSFAGAIGTEAFF.

The chain uses TRBV7-2 and TRBJ2-5; D may be TRBD2 (5 bases). Germline values: CDR1 SGHTA, CDR2 FQGNSA. Trimming took off 4 bases at V and 2 bases at J, with 8 bases between the two ends. The CDR3 runs 13 residues. CDR3 loop: CASSSGNQETQYF. In nucleotides, the CDR3 is TGTGCCAGCAGCTCGGGAAATCAAGAGACCCAGTACTTC.

The rearrangement joins TRBV19 to TRBJ2-1; 10 positions agree with TRBD1. The CDR3 is 16 amino acids. Germline V gene data show CDR1 as LNHDA and CDR2 as SQIVND (reference sequence). V shed 7 bases, J shed 8 bases, and the junction held 14 bases outside the gene matches. Written as DNA, the CDR3 is TGTGCCAGTACTTACGCAACGGGACAGGGGTCGTATGAGCAGTTCTTC. Translation gives CASTYATGQGSYEQFF.

The chain joins TRBV7-9 to TRBJ2-2; TRBD1 or TRBD2 may be the D gene (5 bases each). Germline values: CDR1 SEHNR, CDR2 FQNEAQ (reference sequence). This CDR3 is built from 17 residues. Deletions cut 5 bases from V and 1 base from J, with 17 bases between. CDR3 region: CASSQIPTAENTGELFF. DNA of the CDR3: TGTGCCAGCAGCCAAATACCGACAGCGGAGAACACCGGGGAGCTGTTTTTT.

The chain links TRBV25-1 to TRBJ2-7, with a weak D call TRBD2 (6 bases). CDR1 and CDR2 from the germline V gene are MGHDK and SYGVNS. The ends were cut back, 6 bases at V and 4 bases at J, with 19 bases in the middle. This CDR3 contains 15 residues. The CDR3 coding sequence is TGTGCCAGCAGGGACAACAGCCATGGGAGGTACGAGCAGTACTTC. Protein sequence: CASRDNSHGRYEQYF.

In this sample, this clone turned up a few times. V is TRBV7-6 and J is TRBJ1-3, with TRBD1 identical over 12 bases. Germline V lookup: CDR1 SGHVS, CDR2 FNYEAQ. The CDR3 is 15 amino acids. Trimming took 5 bases from V and 7 from J; bases not matched to a gene: 6. The DNA of the CDR3 is TGTGCCAGCAGCCTCGGGACAGGGGGCTCGAACACCATATATTTT. As protein: CASSLGTGGSNTIYF.

The chain couples TRBV19 to TRBJ1-2; unclear D gene. The germline V and J ends were trimmed by 6 bases and 2 bases, with 19 bases remaining between them. Looked up from germline, CDR1 is LNHDA and CDR2 is SQIVND (reference sequence). The CDR3 extends over 16 amino acids. This CDR3 reads CASSLQFEGLNYGYTF. Here the CDR3 DNA reads TGTGCCAGTAGCCTACAATTCGAGGGTTTGAACTATGGCTACACCTTC.